This entry concerns a single T cell receptor beta chain. The antigen remains unidentified. The data were taken from a study of cytomegalovirus exposure and HLA in healthy donors. Whole-study context: HLA-typed donors were the source of tens of millions of unique TCRs, which an early data release held. General observations from the study: Earlier analysis found most TCR beta V segments productive about 87% or about 30% of the time.

V was pared by 3 bases and J by 6 bases, with 23 bases between. Per the germline V gene, CDR1 is SEHNR and CDR2 is FQNEAQ (reference sequence). This CDR3 is 17 amino acids long. With 60 Vbeta and 13 Jbeta primers, the PCR was carried out. This table comes from immunoSEQ multiplex PCR, and its TCRdb copy is limited to in-frame clones, with some not included. The profile covers some 180,000 clones, with approximately 84% appearing a single time and roughly 2.7% taken by the ten largest. The sequenced material came from PBMCs. V gene TRBV7-9 combines with J gene TRBJ1-1, with D possibly being TRBD1 (6 bases). This TCR came from a female donor in good health and CMV-seronegative. The CDR3 loop reads CASSLWSGRGGGAEAFF. CDR3 DNA: TGTGCCAGCAGCTTGTGGTCAGGACGCGGCGGGGGCGCTGAAGCTTTCTTT.